Sequencing of this T cell receptor (beta chain) was carried out in a study of T cells after yellow fever vaccination. On the study more broadly: SMART-Seq v4 Ultra Low Input served to prepare low-cell-number fractions. Study observations and caveats: Post-booster samples contained most primary-vaccination clones (nearly 98% CD4, 70% to 90% CD8). Abundant clonotypes from the bulk population could have been carried over as contaminants into FACS-sorted repertoires. Compared with primary, the secondary response was weaker and peaked at day 5, not 15.

Germline lookup yields CDR1 KGHDR and CDR2 SFDVKD. CDR3 size: 17 residues. About this clonotype: Its antigen is undetermined. A much larger clonotype is one base distant, so this may be a read error.

TCRdb analysed the 5' RACE reads with MiXCR anew, one entry per CDR3 protein. In the table there are some 110,000 distinct CDR3 sequences, 6% to 8% of which are singletons. The sample in question was CD4+ T cells sorted from PBMCs, obtained less than 11 days after the first yellow fever vaccination. The TCR comes from a man aged 18 to 29 who received the YFV17D yellow fever vaccine. The rearrangement uses TRBV24-1 and TRBJ2-5, with 13 bases that match TRBD2. CDR3 sequence: CPTSDPGTSGEQETQYF. CDR3 bases: TGTCCCACCAGTGATCCGGGGACTAGCGGGGAACAAGAGACCCAGTACTTC.